This T cell receptor (beta chain) was retrieved from a study of post-analysis software for immune sequencing data. Looking at the study overall: Secondary progressive, relapsing-remitting and progressive-relapsing multiple sclerosis were among the included disease courses.

The TCR beta cDNA libraries carried unique molecular identifiers. In TCRdb, the PCR reads were re-called with MiXCR into one record per CDR3 protein. The sample holds about 200,000 distinct CDR3 sequences, 25% to 35% seen once. Regarding the study as a whole: There were five or six TRBV segments more frequent in patients than controls, and TRBV5-6, TRBV5-1 and TRBV20-1 were among them. Controls significantly exceeded multiple sclerosis patients in normalized Chao1 diversity.

In regard to this clonotype: Its antigen is as yet unknown.

Germline loops: CDR1 SQVTM, CDR2 ANQGSEA. This CDR3 spans 12 amino acids. The sample was blood. The clonotype was recovered from a girl aged 2-17 years with multiple sclerosis. The chain employs TRBV29-1 and TRBJ2-7, with D possibly matching TRBD1 (5 bases). CDR3: CSAKDSSYEQYF. CDR3 nucleotides: TGCAGTGCAAAAGACAGCTCCTACGAGCAGTACTTC.